The next 4 T cell receptor beta chains were all read from a single sample in a study of T-cell reconstitution after alpha-beta-depleted transplantation in children. During its preparation, the TCRbeta library received unique molecular identifiers. One entry per CDR3 protein results from TCRdb running MiXCR on the PCR reads. The data hold a few hundred thousand distinct CDR3 sequences, with around 12% observed a single time. Sequences were derived from PBMCs from the stem cell graft donor, sampled from the stem cell graft. The receptors stem from a human donor who donated a stem cell graft to a child with combined immunodeficiency.

This clonotype was seen a handful of times. The J gene is TRBJ1-3, the V gene TRBV9, with D perhaps matching TRBD1 (6 bases). CDR3 length equals 15 residues. Trimming pared 3 bases from V and 0 bases from J, leaving 10 bases between. CDR1 and CDR2 from the germline V gene are SGDLS and YYNGEE. CDR3 loop: CASSAQGYSGNTIYF. For the CDR3, the DNA is TGTGCCAGCAGCGCACAGGGATACTCTGGAAACACCATATATTTT.

This clonotype has more than one count but fewer than ten. The V call is TRBV5-1, the J call TRBJ1-6, with 7 positions matching TRBD1. The CDR3 covers 18 residues. Unmatched junction bases numbered 15, after V lost 0 bases and J lost 9 bases. Germline V gives CDR1 SGHRS, CDR2 YFSETQ. CDR3 protein: CASSLDVPTQGMGSPLHF. The DNA for the CDR3 is TGCGCCAGCAGCTTGGACGTGCCGACACAGGGGATGGGTTCACCCCTCCACTTT. Full variable domain (remainder filled in from reference TRBV5-1 and TRBJ1-6): KAGVTQTPRYLIKTRGQQVTLSCSPISGHRSVSWYQQTPGQGLQFLFEYFSETQRNKGNFPGRFSGRQFSNSRSEMNVSTLELGDSALYLCASSLDVPTQGMGSPLHFGNGTRLTVT.

The V and J genes are TRBV24-1 and TRBJ2-3; no firm D call. Germline V gene lookup returns CDR1 KGHDR and CDR2 SFDVKD. CDR3 length equals 14 residues. Deletions cut 6 bases from V and 1 base from J, with 10 bases between. The CDR3 nucleotides are TGTGCCACCAGTCGAGGAATCCGCACAGATACGCAGTATTTT. Amino acid sequence: CATSRGIRTDTQYF.

This clonotype was counted many times. The chain's CDR3 is CASSGDWGSYGYTF. The DNA of the CDR3 is TGTGCCAGCAGCGGGGACTGGGGGTCCTATGGCTACACCTTC. The chain carries TRBV25-1 and TRBJ1-2; a weak D match, TRBD1 (5 bases). Germline V CDR1 and CDR2: MGHDK, SYGVNS. The germline V and J ends were trimmed by 6 bases and 4 bases, with 15 bases remaining between them. CDR3 length: 14 amino acids.